This T cell receptor beta chain was captured in a study of blood T cells in healthy people across ages. The germline V gene encodes CDR1 SGHTA and CDR2 FQGTGA. The J segment lost 4 bases and the V segment lost 4 bases, leaving 8 bases of the junction unmatched. The CDR3 runs 16 residues. Using a J-beta primer mix together with a sample-barcoded 5' primer, a second PCR was run for about 6 to 12 cycles. Each TCR beta cDNA got a 12-nucleotide random molecular identifier. TCRdb passed the 5' RACE reads through MiXCR, listing each CDR3 protein once. The sample lists more than 700,000 distinct CDR3 sequences, 35% to 60% occurring once. This clonotype was recorded a few times.

This clonotype was obtained from a man aged 80 or over in good health. The sequencing sample was made of blood. The chain combines TRBV7-3 with TRBJ2-1; TRBD1 agrees at 9 bases. CDR3: CASSSRPDRGYNEQFF. CDR3 nucleotide sequence: TGTGCCAGCAGCTCACGTCCCGACAGGGGGTACAATGAGCAGTTCTTC.